The 25 T cell receptor beta chains reported below all come from one sample, sequenced in a study of blood T cell repertoires in COVID-19. Measured with immunoSEQ multiplex PCR; TCRdb has only the in-frame clones, and not every one. This table has about 140,000 clones, about 70% appearing once. The sequenced material came from peripheral blood. The receptors come from a man of 80 years or more with acute or convalescent COVID-19.

The chain employs TRBV7-8 and TRBJ1-3; D may be TRBD1 (5 bases). The CDR3 runs 14 residues. Germline loops: CDR1 SGHVS, CDR2 FQNEAQ. V lost 6 bases and J lost 4, with 13 bases in between. The CDR3 DNA is TGTGCCAGCAGTCAAACAGGCGCCGGAAACACCATATATTTT. Translating gives CASSQTGAGNTIYF.

The rearrangement uses TRBV18 and TRBJ2-7, with D perhaps TRBD1 (5 bases). V was cut by 5 bases and J by 4 bases, with 15 bases left in between. There are 14 residues in the CDR3. Germline CDR1 reads KGHSH; CDR2 reads LQKENI. CDR3 sequence reads: CASSRTGLGYEQYF. DNA for the CDR3: TGTGCCAGCTCAAGAACAGGCTTGGGGTACGAGCAGTACTTC.

The V call is TRBV24-1, the J call TRBJ2-1, with TRBD1 matching over 9 bases. V shed 4 bases and J 10 bases; nucleotides not matched to a gene: 7. Germline values: CDR1 KGHDR, CDR2 SFDVKD. The CDR3 loop spans 14 amino acids. The CDR3 reads CATSDQTGGEEQFF. The CDR3, as DNA: TGTGCCACCAGTGACCAAACAGGGGGCGAGGAGCAGTTCTTC.

The chain has TRBV24-1 and TRBJ2-5, with 8 bases fitting TRBD1. The CDR3 length is 15 residues. V dropped 0 bases and J dropped 3; count of bases not matched to a gene: 2. CDR1 and CDR2 from the germline V gene are KGHDR and SFDVKD. CDR3 sequence reads: CATSDLGQGKETQYF. The CDR3 bases are TGTGCCACCAGTGATTTGGGACAGGGAAAAGAGACCCAGTACTTC.

The chain has TRBV3-1 (or the pseudogene TRBV3-2) and TRBJ1-2; D is unresolved. Trimming removed 1 base from V and 7 bases from J, with 16 bases in between. CDR1 and CDR2 from the germline V gene are LGHDT and YNNKEL (reference sequence). The CDR3 contains 15 residues. CDR3 amino acids: CASSQAAGGSGGYTF. In nucleotides, the CDR3 is TGTGCCAGCAGCCAAGCAGCTGGAGGCTCGGGTGGCTACACCTTC.

This clone has only a few counts. The chain is built from TRBV24-1 and TRBJ2-1; 8 bases map to TRBD1. The length of the CDR3 is 16 residues. Trimming removed 6 bases from V and 0 bases from J; junction bases left unmatched: 6. Germline V gene sequence: CDR1 KGHDR, CDR2 SFDVKD. CDR3 nucleotide sequence: TGTGCCACCAGTCCTACCACAGGGGGCTCCTACAATGAGCAGTTCTTC. The encoded protein is CATSPTTGGSYNEQFF.

The genes are TRBV6-1 and TRBJ2-2; D gene uncertain. This CDR3 is built from 14 residues. CDR1 and CDR2 (germline): MNHNS, SASEGT. V gave up 2 bases and J gave up 1 base, with 5 bases separating them. The DNA for the CDR3 is TGTGCCAGCAGTGAACTCGGGAACACCGGGGAGCTGTTTTTT. Translating it yields CASSELGNTGELFF.

Only one count was recorded for this clone. The gene calls are TRBV12-3 or TRBV12-4 and TRBJ2-7; a possible D gene is TRBD1 (5 bases). The CDR3 consists of 12 residues. V was cut by 2 bases and J by 7 bases, with 9 bases left in between. The CDR3 region has the DNA TGTGCCAGCAGTTTACAGGGCGGAGAGCAGTACTTC. This sequence encodes CASSLQGGEQYF.

CDR3 region: CASSHRDGKTGELFF. The CDR3 DNA is TGTGCCAGCAGTCACAGGGATGGCAAAACCGGGGAGCTGTTTTTT. The chain carries TRBV6-2 or TRBV6-3 and TRBJ2-2, with a tentative D call TRBD1 (6 bases). The germline V and J ends were trimmed by 5 bases and 5 bases, with 15 bases remaining between them. Per the germline V gene, CDR1 is MNHEY and CDR2 is SVGEGT. The CDR3 length is 15 residues.

The rearrangement joins TRBV30 to TRBJ1-6, with a tentative D call TRBD1 (6 bases). The CDR3 extends over 12 amino acids. Germline CDR1 is GTSNPN and CDR2 is SVGIG (reference sequence). Trimming stripped 7 bases from V and 7 bases from J, with 11 bases between. CDR3: CALRTENSPLHF. CDR3 sequence (DNA): TGTGCCTTGCGGACAGAAAATTCACCCCTCCACTTT.

The gene calls are TRBV2 and TRBJ2-2; 8 nucleotides match TRBD1. Germline CDR1 is SNHLY and CDR2 is FYNNEI. The length of the CDR3 is 15 residues. J gave up 2 bases and V 4 bases, and 3 bases lay outside the gene matches. CDR3: CASSVGQANTGELFF. DNA of the CDR3: TGTGCCAGCAGTGTGGGACAGGCTAACACCGGGGAGCTGTTTTTT.

This chain connects TRBV11-2 to TRBJ2-5; TRBD2 agrees at 8 bases. CDR3 size: 14 residues. V lost 3 bases, J lost 5 bases, and 5 bases stayed unmatched. Germline V lookup: CDR1 SGHAT, CDR2 FQNNGV. CDR3 sequence reads: CASSFSGGRETQYF. The CDR3 nucleotides are TGTGCCAGCAGCTTCTCGGGGGGGCGGGAGACCCAGTACTTC.

Remarks on this clone: This specimen includes other DNA sequences encoding the same CDR3. This chain uses TRBV5-1 with TRBJ1-2; no definite D call. V lost 0 bases to trimming and J lost 0 bases, with 9 bases between them. The CDR3 extends over 15 amino acids. Germline V gene lookup returns CDR1 SGHRS and CDR2 YFSETQ. The chain's CDR3 is CASSLEAGSNYGYTF. In DNA form, the CDR3 reads TGCGCCAGCAGCTTGGAGGCGGGTTCTAACTATGGCTACACCTTC. Complete variable domain (other parts from reference TRBV5-1 and TRBJ1-2): KAGVTQTPRYLIKTRGQQVTLSCSPISGHRSVSWYQQTPGQGLQFLFEYFSETQRNKGNFPGRFSGRQFSNSRSEMNVSTLELGDSALYLCASSLEAGSNYGYTFGSGTRLTVV.

The count of this clone is one. The chain has TRBV9 and TRBJ1-4, with 7 nucleotides matching TRBD1. The CDR3 spans 15 residues. The ends lost 0 bases at V and 6 bases at J; junction bases unmatched: 5. CDR1 SGDLS and CDR2 YYNGEE come from the germline V gene. Here the CDR3 reads CASSVGAGGYEKLFF. CDR3 sequence (DNA): TGTGCCAGCAGCGTAGGGGCAGGGGGATATGAAAAACTGTTTTTT.

V is TRBV7-2 and J is TRBJ1-2; tentative D call: TRBD1 (6 bases). Germline loops: CDR1 SGHTA, CDR2 FQGNSA. Deletions cut 6 bases from V and 8 bases from J, with 7 bases between. The CDR3 covers 10 residues. For the CDR3, the DNA is TGTGCCAGCAGTGGGGGCGGCTACACCTTC. It encodes CASSGGGYTF.

The V and J genes are TRBV5-8 and TRBJ2-2; weak D call: TRBD1 (5 bases). The V gene lost 0 bases and the J gene lost 1 base, with 7 bases spanning the gap. This CDR3 contains 15 residues. Germline V CDR1 and CDR2: SGHTS, YDEGEE. DNA of the CDR3: TGTGCCAGCAGCTTGGGGACAATGAACACCGGGGAGCTGTTTTTT. Translating gives CASSLGTMNTGELFF.

The V gene is TRBV28, the J gene TRBJ1-1, with a possible D match to TRBD1 (5 bases). The CDR3 is 13 residues long. Germline V gives CDR1 MDHEN, CDR2 SYDVKM. The V end was cut by 7 bases, the J end by 7 bases, with 16 bases between. The CDR3 nucleotides are TGTGCCAGCATGCGGGGCAGCAAATATGAAGCTTTCTTT. Encoded protein: CASMRGSKYEAFF.

The chain combines TRBV11-2 with TRBJ1-2, with D tentatively TRBD1 (6 bases). Trimming took 5 bases from V and 4 from J, leaving 17 bases between them. This CDR3 region has 15 residues. Germline V CDR1 and CDR2: SGHAT, FQNNGV. CDR3 sequence (DNA): TGTGCCAGCAGCCTCGTTCTCGGGGGGCTCTATGGCTACACCTTC. Translated, it gives CASSLVLGGLYGYTF.

The J gene is TRBJ2-5, the V gene TRBV2, with D tentatively TRBD2 (5 bases). The CDR3 runs to 12 residues. The V gene's germline CDR1 is SNHLY and CDR2 FYNNEI. V lost 6 bases and J lost 3, with 8 bases in between. CDR3: CASSVREETQYF. CDR3 coding DNA: TGTGCCAGCAGCGTGAGGGAAGAGACCCAGTACTTC.

DNA of the CDR3: TGTGCCAGCAGTTTCAGCGGAGGGGAGACCCAGTACTTC. Amino acid sequence: CASSFSGGETQYF. The chain recombines TRBV28 with TRBJ2-5, with D possibly being TRBD2 (6 bases). V lost 3 bases and J 5 bases, leaving 10 bases between the germline ends. The CDR3 is made up of 13 amino acids. Germline V gene data show CDR1 as MDHEN and CDR2 as SYDVKM.

This clone was counted a single time. The chain recombines TRBV5-1 with TRBJ2-1; 8 bases are a match to TRBD1. Germline CDR1 and CDR2: SGHRS and YFSETQ. V shed 1 base and J 12 bases; nucleotides not matched to a gene: 9. This CDR3 has 14 amino acids. The CDR3 protein is CASSLSQGAGVQFF. The CDR3 DNA follows: TGCGCCAGCAGCTTGTCTCAGGGGGCTGGGGTGCAGTTCTTC.

This clone has a single count. The DNA for the CDR3 is TGTGCCTGGAGTGGTCTAGCGGCCACAGATACGCAGTATTTT. Its protein product is CAWSGLAATDTQYF. V usage is TRBV30 and J usage is TRBJ2-3, with TRBD2 matching 7 bases. CDR3 length equals 14 residues. Germline CDR1 reads GTSNPN; CDR2 reads SVGIG (reference sequence). V was pared by 1 base and J by 2 bases, with 3 bases of the junction left unmatched.

J is TRBJ2-7 and V is TRBV11-1; a weak D match, TRBD1 (6 bases). Germline V gene sequence: CDR1 SGHAT, CDR2 FQDESV (reference sequence). The CDR3 covers 14 residues. Trimming took off 5 bases at V and 2 bases at J, with 13 bases between the two ends. The CDR3 is CASSPPGQAYEQYF. The CDR3 DNA reads as TGTGCCAGCAGCCCTCCGGGACAAGCCTACGAGCAGTACTTC.

This clone was counted between two and nine times. This chain links TRBV7-2 with TRBJ2-5; TRBD2 agrees at 8 bases. V lost 5 bases and J lost 5; bases outside the gene matches: 7. This CDR3 has 14 amino acids. CDR1 is SGHTA and CDR2 is FQGNSA in the germline V gene. The CDR3: CASSPRGGDETQYF. In DNA form, the CDR3 reads TGTGCCAGCAGCCCACGGGGGGGGGATGAGACCCAGTACTTC.

The chain carries TRBV6-1 and TRBJ2-1; the match to TRBD2 covers 7 bases. The CDR3 runs 16 residues. Germline V CDR1 and CDR2: MNHNS, SASEGT. Germline trimming cut 0 bases from V and 0 bases from J; bases unmatched to any gene: 2. As DNA, the CDR3 is TGTGCCAGCAGTGAAGCCGGGGGGAGCTCCTACAATGAGCAGTTCTTC. Translation: CASSEAGGSSYNEQFF.